This T cell receptor (beta chain) emerged from a study of blood T cell repertoires in COVID-19. Here immunoSEQ multiplex PCR was the method, and the copy in TCRdb shows in-frame clones only, minus some. The table lists 100,000 to 150,000 clones, about four fifths of them singletons, with 35% to 40% in the top ten. V gave up 4 bases and J gave up 0 bases, with 7 bases separating them. The CDR3 is made up of 13 amino acids. Germline CDR1 and CDR2: DFQATT and SNEGSKA (reference sequence). The chain couples TRBV20-1 to TRBJ2-4; D is ambiguous. The sequenced material came from peripheral blood. This clonotype was sampled from a man aged 40-55 years with active or convalescent COVID-19. CDR3 in amino acids: CSANDVAKNIQYF. CDR3 in DNA: TGCAGTGCTAATGACGTAGCCAAAAACATTCAGTACTTC.